This TCR beta chain was recovered during a study of shared clonotypes between healthy human individuals. The naive CD8 subset, CD45RO-negative cells positively selected for CCR7, excluded terminally differentiated effector memory CD45RA+ cells. Germline CDR1 GTSNPN, CDR2 SVGIG (reference sequence). The CDR3 is made up of 12 amino acids. The V gene lost 1 base and the J gene lost 4 bases, with 5 bases spanning the gap. Data came from immunoSEQ multiplex PCR; TCRdb stores just in-frame clones and leaves some out. The table includes millions of clones, roughly 94% detected once. This clonotype originated in a man between 18 and 29 years old in good health. The gene calls are TRBV30 and TRBJ2-1; unclear D gene. The specimen sequenced was naive CD8+ T cells sorted from blood. In DNA form, the CDR3 reads TGTGCCTGGAGTGGGCAGTACAATGAGCAGTTCTTC. It codes for CAWSGQYNEQFF. The full variable domain, with the rest looked up from reference TRBV30 and TRBJ2-1, is SQTIHQWPATLVQPVGSPLSLECTVEGTSNPNLYWYRQAAGRGLQLLFYSVGIGQISSEVPQNLSASRPQDRQFILSSKKLLLSDSGFYLCAWSGQYNEQFFGPGTRLTVL.